These T cell receptor beta chains were read from a single sample in a study of blood T cell repertoires in COVID-19. Libraries were prepared by immunoSEQ multiplex PCR; TCRdb keeps only in-frame clonotypes and omits some of them. In the table there are hundreds of thousands of clones, 83% of which are singletons. The sample taken for sequencing was peripheral blood. The receptors shown here come from a woman aged 40-49 years with active or convalescent COVID-19. Each CDR3 is given with its conserved first and last residue. The D gene is left open where the match is weak. The listing skips clone size in some rows; elsewhere it reads once, few, many or a size class.

TRBJ1-2	.	.	TRBV4-2	TGTGCCAGCAGCCAAGACTTGAGTTTAGAATACTATGGCTACACCTTC	CASSQDLSLEYYGYTF
TRBJ2-7	.	TRBD1	TRBV3-1/TRBV3-2	TGTGCCAGCAGCCAAGATTACGACAGGGCTTCCTACGAGCAGTACTTC	CASSQDYDRASYEQYF
TRBJ1-1	.	TRBD1	TRBV10-3	TGTGCCATCAGCGGGACAGGGGGCATTGGCACTGAAGCTTTCTTT	CAISGTGGIGTEAFF
TRBJ2-1	.	.	TRBV21-1	TGTGCCAGCAGCCTACGACAGGCCCTCTACAATGAGCAGTTCTTC	CASSLRQALYNEQFF
TRBJ1-6	.	TRBD1	TRBV27	TGTGCCAGCAGTACCACCGGGACAGGGTATTCACCCCTCCACTTT	CASSTTGTGYSPLHF
TRBJ1-6	.	.	TRBV28	TGTGCCACCGTCCAGGGGTATAATTCACCCCTCCACTTT	CATVQGYNSPLHF
TRBJ2-3	.	.	TRBV6-5	TGTGCCAGCAGGGAGAATAGGGGGACGCAGTATTTT	CASRENRGTQYF
TRBJ2-1	.	.	TRBV27	TGTGCCAGCAGTTCCCTCTACAATGAGCAGTTCTTC	CASSSLYNEQFF
TRBJ2-1	once	.	TRBV29-1	TGCAGCGGTGGTCTAGTCTCCTACAATGAGCAGTTCTTC	CSGGLVSYNEQFF
TRBJ2-5	once	TRBD2	TRBV5-1	TGCGCCAGCAGCTTGGAATCTAGCGGGAGCGAGACGGAGACCCAGTACTTC	CASSLESSGSETETQYF
TRBJ1-1	.	TRBD1	TRBV9	TGTGCCAGCAGCGGGACACAGGGGGTGAACACTGAAGCTTTCTTT	CASSGTQGVNTEAFF
TRBJ1-4	.	.	TRBV5-1	TGCGCCAGCAGCTTGGCGGCAGGGAATAATGAAAAACTGTTTTTT	CASSLAAGNNEKLFF
TRBJ2-2	.	TRBD1	TRBV24-1	TGTGCCACCAGTGACTGGGACAGGAACACCGGGGAGCTGTTTTTT	CATSDWDRNTGELFF
TRBJ2-3	.	.	TRBV24-1	TGTGCCACCAGTGATTTTGGTGGTAGTGGTCATGCAGATACGCAGTATTTT	CATSDFGGSGHADTQYF
TRBJ1-2	once	.	TRBV5-4	TGTGCCAGCAGCTTCTATGGGGGGGGCTACACCTTC	CASSFYGGGYTF
TRBJ2-7	.	TRBD2	TRBV5-1	TGCGCCAGCAGTCAAAGCAGGACTAGCAGTGCCTACGAGCAGTACTTC	CASSQSRTSSAYEQYF
TRBJ1-2	.	TRBD1	TRBV10-3	TGTGCCATCAGTTCCCCGGGACAGGGGAACTATGGCTACACCTTC	CAISSPGQGNYGYTF
TRBJ2-4	.	.	TRBV15	TGTGCCACCAGCAGAGATGCGGAGGGTTCGGACATTCAGTACTTC	CATSRDAEGSDIQYF
TRBJ2-1	.	TRBD2	TRBV4-1	TGCGCCAGCAGCCGCACGTCCGAGCGGGGGAACAATGAGCAGTTCTTC	CASSRTSERGNNEQFF
TRBJ1-1	.	TRBD1	TRBV25-1	TGTGCCACCGAGGGACAGGGGCAATCGGTGAACACTGAAGCTTTCTTT	CATEGQGQSVNTEAFF
TRBJ2-1	.	.	TRBV16	TGTGCCAGCCTAGAATTAAGCTCCTACAATGAGCAGTTCTTC	CASLELSSYNEQFF
TRBJ1-5	.	.	TRBV5-1	TGCGCCAGCAGCTTGGCCGGACAAAGCAATCAGCCCCAGCATTTT	CASSLAGQSNQPQHF
TRBJ2-1	.	TRBD2	TRBV30	TGTGCCTGGAGTCCCTGGACTAGCTCTGAGCAGTTCTTC	CAWSPWTSSEQFF
TRBJ2-1	.	.	TRBV28	TGTGCCAGCAGTTTACCAGACAGATACAATGAGCAGTTCTTC	CASSLPDRYNEQFF
TRBJ1-2	.	.	TRBV5-4	TGTGCCAGCAGCTTTCCGTCCGTGGCAGGTAGTGGCTACACCTTC	CASSFPSVAGSGYTF
TRBJ1-3	.	TRBD1	TRBV30	TGTGCCTGGAGTAGGGCAGGGGGAGACACCATATATTTT	CAWSRAGGDTIYF
TRBJ2-2	few	.	TRBV13	TGTGCCAGCAGCTCTAGAGCCACCGGGGAGCTGTTTTTT	CASSSRATGELFF
TRBJ2-3	.	TRBD2	TRBV7-9	TGTGCCAGCAGCCTCGGACTAGCGGGGACAGCAGGTACAGATACGCAGTATTTT	CASSLGLAGTAGTDTQYF